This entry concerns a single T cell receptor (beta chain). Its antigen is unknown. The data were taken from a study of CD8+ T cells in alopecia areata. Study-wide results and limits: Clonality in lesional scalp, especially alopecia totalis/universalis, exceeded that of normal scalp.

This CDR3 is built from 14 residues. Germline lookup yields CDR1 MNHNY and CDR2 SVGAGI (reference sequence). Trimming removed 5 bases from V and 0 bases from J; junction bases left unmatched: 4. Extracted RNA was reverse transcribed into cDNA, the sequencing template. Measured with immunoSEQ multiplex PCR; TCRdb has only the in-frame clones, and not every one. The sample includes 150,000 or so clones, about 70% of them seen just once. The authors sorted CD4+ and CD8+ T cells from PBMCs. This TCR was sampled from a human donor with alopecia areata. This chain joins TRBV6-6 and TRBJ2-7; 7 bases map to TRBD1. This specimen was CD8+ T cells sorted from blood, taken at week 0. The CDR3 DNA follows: TGTGCCAGCAGTGACCGGGACAGCTCCTACGAGCAGTACTTC. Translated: CASSDRDSSYEQYF.